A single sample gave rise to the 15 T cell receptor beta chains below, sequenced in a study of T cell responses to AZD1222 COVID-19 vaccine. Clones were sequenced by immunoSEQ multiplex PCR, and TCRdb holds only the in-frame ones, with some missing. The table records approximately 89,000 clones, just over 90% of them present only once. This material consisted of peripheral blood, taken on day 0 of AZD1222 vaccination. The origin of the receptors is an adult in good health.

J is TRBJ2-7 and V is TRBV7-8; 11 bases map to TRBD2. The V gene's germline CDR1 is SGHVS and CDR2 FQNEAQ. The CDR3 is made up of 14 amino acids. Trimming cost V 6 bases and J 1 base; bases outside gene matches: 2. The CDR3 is CASSTSGSSYEQYF. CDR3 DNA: TGTGCCAGCAGTACTAGCGGGAGTTCCTACGAGCAGTACTTC. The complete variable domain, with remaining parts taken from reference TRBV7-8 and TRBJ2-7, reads GAGVSQSPRYKVAKRGQDVALRCDPISGHVSLFWYQQALGQGPEFLTYFQNEAQLDKSGLPSDRFFAERPEGSVSTLKIQRTQQEDSAVYLCASSTSGSSYEQYFGPGTRLTVT.

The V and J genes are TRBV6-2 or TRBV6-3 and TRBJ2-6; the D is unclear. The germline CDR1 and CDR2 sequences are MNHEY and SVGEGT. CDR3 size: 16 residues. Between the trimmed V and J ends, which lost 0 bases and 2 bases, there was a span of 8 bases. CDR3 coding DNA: TGTGCCAGCAGTTACTCGACCGGAACTGGGGCCAACGTCCTGACTTTC. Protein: CASSYSTGTGANVLTF.

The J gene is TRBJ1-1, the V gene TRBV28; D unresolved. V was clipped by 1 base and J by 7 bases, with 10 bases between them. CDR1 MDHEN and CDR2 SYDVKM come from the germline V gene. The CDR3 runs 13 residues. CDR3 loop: CASSLSRGGEAFF. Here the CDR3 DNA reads TGTGCCAGCAGTTTATCTAGAGGAGGTGAAGCTTTCTTT.

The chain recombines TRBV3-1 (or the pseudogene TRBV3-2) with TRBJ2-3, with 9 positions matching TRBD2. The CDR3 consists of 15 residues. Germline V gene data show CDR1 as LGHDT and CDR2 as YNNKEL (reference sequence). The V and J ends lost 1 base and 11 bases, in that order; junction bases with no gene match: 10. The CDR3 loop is CASSQGGLAGSVQYF. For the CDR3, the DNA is TGTGCCAGCAGCCAAGGGGGCCTAGCGGGAAGTGTGCAGTATTTT.

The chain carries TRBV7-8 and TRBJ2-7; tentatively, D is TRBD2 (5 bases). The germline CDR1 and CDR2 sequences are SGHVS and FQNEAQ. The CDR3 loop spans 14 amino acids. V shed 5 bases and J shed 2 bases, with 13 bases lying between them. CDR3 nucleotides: TGTGCCAGCAGCCCCGGACTGGATCCCTACGAGCAGTACTTC. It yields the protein CASSPGLDPYEQYF.

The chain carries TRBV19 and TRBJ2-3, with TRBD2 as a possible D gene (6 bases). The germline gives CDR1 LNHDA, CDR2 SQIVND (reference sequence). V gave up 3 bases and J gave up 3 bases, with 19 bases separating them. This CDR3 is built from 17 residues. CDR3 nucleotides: TGTGCCAGTAGTATTGGACGGGAGAGGTCGTGGACAGATACGCAGTATTTT. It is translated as CASSIGRERSWTDTQYF.

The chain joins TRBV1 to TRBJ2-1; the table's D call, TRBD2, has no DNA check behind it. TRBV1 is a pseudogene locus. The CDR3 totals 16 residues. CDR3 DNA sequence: TGCACCAGCAGCCAAGGGTGGGCGGGAGGTCGCAATGAGCAGTTCTTC. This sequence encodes CTSSQGWAGGRNEQFF.

Here the CDR3 reads CATSRDLEREQYF. Here the CDR3 DNA reads TGTGCCACCAGCAGAGATCTCGAGAGGGAGCAGTACTTC. This chain uses TRBV15 with TRBJ2-7; D remains unclear. CDR1 LNHNV and CDR2 YYDKDF come from the germline V gene (reference sequence). The CDR3 covers 13 residues. V was shortened by 0 bases and J by 7 bases, with 10 bases between the two germline ends.

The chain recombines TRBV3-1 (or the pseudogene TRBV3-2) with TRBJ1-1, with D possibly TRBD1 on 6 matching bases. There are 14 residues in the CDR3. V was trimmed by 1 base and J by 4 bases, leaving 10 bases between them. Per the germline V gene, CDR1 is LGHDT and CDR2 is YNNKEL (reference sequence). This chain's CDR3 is CASSQGGGFTEAFF. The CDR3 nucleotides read TGTGCCAGCAGCCAAGGAGGGGGGTTCACTGAAGCTTTCTTT.

The CDR3 bases are TGTGCCAGCAGCGTAGAAGGGGGTTTCTCTGGAAACACCATATATTTT. It translates to CASSVEGGFSGNTIYF. The V call is TRBV9, the J call TRBJ1-3; weak D call: TRBD1 (6 bases). The V end lost 0 bases, the J end lost 0 bases, and 10 bases lay between the germline ends. Germline V gives CDR1 SGDLS, CDR2 YYNGEE. The CDR3 has 16 amino acids.

The CDR3 region is CASSARGSTEAFF. In nucleotides, the CDR3 is TGTGCCAGCAGCGCCCGGGGGTCCACTGAAGCTTTCTTT. J is TRBJ1-1 and V is TRBV9; TRBD1 might be the D (5 bases). The V gene's germline CDR1 is SGDLS and CDR2 YYNGEE. Trimming cost V 3 bases and J 4 bases, with 10 bases left between them. The CDR3 extends over 13 amino acids.

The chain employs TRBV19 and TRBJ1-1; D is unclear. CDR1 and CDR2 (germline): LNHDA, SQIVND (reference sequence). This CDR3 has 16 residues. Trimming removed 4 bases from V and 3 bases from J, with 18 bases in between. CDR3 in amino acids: CASSRTGLEYYTEAFF. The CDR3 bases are TGTGCCAGTAGTAGGACTGGGTTGGAGTATTACACTGAAGCTTTCTTT.

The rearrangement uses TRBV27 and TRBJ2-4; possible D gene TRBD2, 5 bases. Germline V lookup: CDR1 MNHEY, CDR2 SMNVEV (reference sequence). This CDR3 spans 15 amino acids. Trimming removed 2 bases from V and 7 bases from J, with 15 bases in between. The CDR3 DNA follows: TGTGCCAGCAGTTTAGCCAGCCTAGCCGGGAACATTCAGTACTTC. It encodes CASSLASLAGNIQYF.

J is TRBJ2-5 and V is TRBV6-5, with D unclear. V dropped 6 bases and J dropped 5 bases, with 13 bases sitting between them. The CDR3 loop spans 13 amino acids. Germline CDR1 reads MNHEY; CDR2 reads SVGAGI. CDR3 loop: CASRANPPETQYF. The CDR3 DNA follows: TGTGCCAGCAGGGCTAACCCTCCCGAGACCCAGTACTTC.

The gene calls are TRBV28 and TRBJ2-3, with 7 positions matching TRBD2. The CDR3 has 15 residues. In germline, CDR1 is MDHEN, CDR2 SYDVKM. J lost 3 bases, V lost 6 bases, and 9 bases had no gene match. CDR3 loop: CASSPSGGGTDTQYF. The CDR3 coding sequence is TGTGCCAGCAGCCCTAGCGGTGGAGGGACAGATACGCAGTATTTT.